Sequencing of this TCR beta chain was carried out in a study of Graves' ophthalmopathy and Graves' hyperthyroidism. V was pared by 4 bases and J by 4 bases, with 18 bases between. Germline loops: CDR1 SGDLS, CDR2 YYNGEE. This CDR3 spans 15 amino acids. Many counts were recorded for this clonotype. Its specificity is unknown. The TCR beta CDR3 regions underwent amplification from RNA transcripts. HTBI primers primed a first-round RT-PCR, and a second-round multiplex PCR followed. One entry per CDR3 protein results from TCRdb running MiXCR on the multiplex PCR reads. The sample includes 200,000 to 250,000 distinct CDR3 sequences, around a fifth of them seen just once. Study-wide results and limits: In predicting ophthalmopathy progression, the model reached roughly 71% sensitivity and under 75% specificity. Ophthalmopathy cases were distinguished from stable hyperthyroidism by a 13-signature model, reaching 85% to 90% sensitivity and approximately 81% specificity. Clonotypes were expanded in thyroid at above 0.001 frequency, and most also appeared in blood.

The evidence that diagnosis relied on was clinical symptoms, serum thyroxine, TRAb, thyroid ultrasound and orbital computed tomography. V gene TRBV9 combines with J gene TRBJ2-7, with D perhaps TRBD2 (6 bases). This TCR came from a woman aged 45 to 65 with Graves' ophthalmopathy. Specimen: peripheral blood. DNA of the CDR3: TGTGCCAGCAGCCCATCCTGGGGGGTACAATACGAGCAGTACTTC. This translates into CASSPSWGVQYEQYF. The entire variable domain, with the rest obtained from reference TRBV9 and TRBJ2-7, is as follows: DSGVTQTPKHLITATGQRVTLRCSPRSGDLSVYWYQQSLDQGLQFLIQYYNGEERAKGNILERFSAQQFPDLHSELNLSSLELGDSALYFCASSPSWGVQYEQYFGPGTRLTVT.